Listed below are T cell receptor beta chains from one sample, sequenced in a study of blood T cell repertoires in COVID-19. Assay: immunoSEQ multiplex PCR; the TCRdb copy retains only in-frame clones and omits some. The sample has tens of thousands of clones, approximately 74% seen once; the top ten hold roughly 3.9%. The sequencing input was peripheral blood. These receptors came from a man aged 65 to 85 with COVID-19, enrolled during active disease. Each CDR3 is given with its conserved first and last residue. D genes are given only for firm matches. The size entry is marked missing in some rows and otherwise reads once, few, many or a size class.

d_call j_call v_call clone_size cdr3_aa cdr3_nt
- TRBJ2-7 TRBV29-1 - CSVASDSLVFF TGCAGCGTCGCATCAGACAGCCTGGTCTTCTTC
- TRBJ2-5 TRBV6-5 - CASSYSRTTETQYF TGTGCCAGCAGTTACTCGAGGACAACAGAGACCCAGTACTTC
- TRBJ2-1 TRBV27 - CASSFEALGYNEQFF TGTGCCAGCAGTTTTGAAGCGTTAGGTTACAATGAGCAGTTCTTC
- TRBJ1-5 TRBV18 - CASSPLPPGQGIFQPQHF TGTGCCAGCTCACCGCTACCCCCCGGGCAGGGAATCTTTCAGCCCCAGCATTTT
- TRBJ1-2 TRBV4-1 - CASSQDTGYDYGYTF TGCGCCAGCAGCCAGGATACAGGGTATGACTATGGCTACACCTTC
- TRBJ2-1 TRBV20-1 - CSARVVQQFF TGCAGTGCCCGGGTTGTCCAGCAGTTCTTC
- TRBJ2-1 TRBV4-2 medium-sized CASSQDLRGGTEQFF TGTGCCAGCAGCCAAGATCTTCGAGGGGGTACTGAGCAGTTCTTC
- TRBJ2-7 TRBV28 - CASSLVPYEQYF TGTGCCAGCAGTCTCGTCCCCTACGAGCAGTACTTC
- TRBJ2-6 TRBV12-3/TRBV12-4 - CASSHSGANVLTF TGTGCCAGCAGCCACTCTGGGGCCAACGTCCTGACTTTC
TRBD1 TRBJ1-1 TRBV6-2/TRBV6-3 few CASSLRAGGYDTEAFF TGTGCCAGCAGCCTCCGAGCAGGGGGGTATGACACTGAAGCTTTCTTT
TRBD2 TRBJ2-1 TRBV7-2 few CASSKLWRETRDEQFF TGTGCCAGCAGCAAACTATGGCGGGAGACCCGGGATGAGCAGTTCTTC
- TRBJ2-7 TRBV5-1 - CASSWTRASNTPSKYEQYF TGCGCCAGCAGCTGGACCAGGGCTTCCAATACACCTTCTAAGTACGAGCAGTACTTC
- TRBJ2-3 TRBV28 once CASRVQGTSTDTQYF TGTGCCAGCAGAGTCCAAGGGACTAGCACAGATACGCAGTATTTT
TRBD1 TRBJ2-7 TRBV5-1 - CASSLATGGTYEQYF TGCGCCAGCAGCTTGGCGACAGGGGGAACCTACGAGCAGTACTTC
TRBD1 TRBJ1-4 TRBV28 - CASSLISRGQGEKLFF TGTGCCAGCAGTTTAATTTCAAGGGGGCAGGGTGAAAAACTGTTTTTT
TRBD1 TRBJ1-1 TRBV7-9 - CASSLGQGATNTEAFF TGTGCCAGCAGCTTAGGACAGGGGGCAACGAACACTGAAGCTTTCTTT
TRBD2 TRBJ2-7 TRBV27 - CASSLLAGVLYEQYF TGTGCCAGCAGTTTATTAGCGGGAGTTCTCTACGAGCAGTACTTC
TRBD1 TRBJ1-5 TRBV5-5 few CASSLQGGGNQPQHF TGTGCCAGCAGCTTACAGGGGGGCGGCAATCAGCCCCAGCATTTT
TRBD1 TRBJ1-2 TRBV14 - CASSRDREHYGYTF TGTGCCAGCAGCCGGGACAGAGAACACTATGGCTACACCTTC
TRBD2 TRBJ2-7 TRBV5-1 - CASSLGLAAHEQYF TGCGCCAGCAGCTTGGGACTAGCGGCCCACGAGCAGTACTTC
TRBD2 TRBJ2-7 TRBV25-1 - CASSGGGIRYEQYF TGTGCCAGCAGTGGGGGGGGAATTCGGTACGAGCAGTACTTC
TRBD1 TRBJ1-1 TRBV4-2 - CASNHPPGGTGDTEAFF TGTGCCAGCAACCACCCCCCAGGCGGGACAGGTGACACTGAAGCTTTCTTT
- TRBJ2-4 TRBV10-3 few CAISDWDTDIQYF TGTGCCATCAGTGACTGGGACACGGACATTCAGTACTTC
- TRBJ1-5 TRBV10-1 - CASRRTVGQPQHF TGCGCCAGCAGAAGGACAGTTGGTCAGCCCCAGCATTTT
TRBD1 TRBJ1-3 TRBV18 - CASSPVQGGSGNTIYF TGTGCCAGCTCACCAGTACAGGGGGGCTCTGGAAACACCATATATTTT
- TRBJ2-1 TRBV4-1 - CASSPGGNEQFF TGCGCCAGCAGCCCAGGAGGCAATGAGCAGTTCTTC
- TRBJ1-1 TRBV5-4 - CASSLVGGANTEAFF TGTGCCAGCAGCTTGGTGGGGGGGGCGAACACTGAAGCTTTCTTT
- TRBJ2-1 TRBV10-3 - CAISESTPMTYHQFF TGTGCCATCAGTGAGTCTACCCCAATGACATATCATCAGTTCTTC
- TRBJ1-4 TRBV7-9 - CASEGARGEKLFF TGTGCCAGCGAAGGGGCGCGGGGTGAAAAACTGTTTTTT
- TRBJ2-5 TRBV30 - CAWSVQGVSETQYF TGTGCCTGGAGTGTACAGGGAGTCTCTGAGACCCAGTACTTC
TRBD1 TRBJ2-7 TRBV7-2 - CASSLAGQGMREQYF TGTGCCAGCAGCTTAGCGGGACAGGGGATGAGAGAGCAGTACTTC
TRBD1 TRBJ1-2 TRBV30 - CAWSLKGAQGYTF TGTGCCTGGAGCCTGAAGGGGGCGCAAGGCTACACCTTC
- TRBJ2-5 TRBV14 - CASSQARGTQETQYF TGTGCCAGCAGCCAAGCGAGGGGGACCCAAGAGACCCAGTACTTC
- TRBJ2-1 TRBV2 - CASTGFPYNEQFF TGTGCCAGCACGGGTTTTCCTTACAATGAGCAGTTCTTC
- TRBJ1-5 TRBV19 few CASSFDRFNQPQHF TGTGCCAGTAGTTTCGACAGATTCAATCAGCCCCAGCATTTT
- TRBJ1-4 TRBV11-2 - CASSLDGFNEKLFF TGTGCCAGCAGCTTAGACGGGTTTAATGAAAAACTGTTTTTT
TRBD1 TRBJ1-2 TRBV30 - CACPTGTNYGYTF TGTGCCTGCCCGACAGGGACTAACTATGGCTACACCTTC
TRBD1 TRBJ2-7 TRBV6-4 once CASIWDRGIHEQYF TGTGCCAGCATTTGGGACAGGGGGATCCACGAGCAGTACTTC
- TRBJ2-2 TRBV19 - CASSIADGGHYTGELFF TGTGCCAGTAGTATAGCCGACGGGGGGCACTACACCGGGGAGCTGTTTTTT
- TRBJ1-5 TRBV28 - CASNLRGRHYQPQHF TGTGCCAGCAACTTGCGGGGGCGGCACTATCAGCCCCAGCATTTT
- TRBJ2-1 TRBV6-5 - CASSYAQAGKGNEQFF TGTGCCAGCAGTTACGCTCAGGCGGGGAAGGGCAATGAGCAGTTCTTC
TRBD2 TRBJ2-5 TRBV7-2 - CASSPTSGRSQTQYF TGTGCCAGCAGCCCGACTAGCGGGAGAAGTCAGACCCAGTACTTC
- TRBJ1-2 TRBV18 - CASSSQGNYGYTF TGTGCCAGCTCATCCCAGGGCAACTATGGCTACACCTTC
- TRBJ2-2 TRBV4-3 - CASSQERVTGELFF TGCGCCAGCAGCCAAGAACGGGTCACCGGGGAGCTGTTTTTT
TRBD2 TRBJ2-2 TRBV10-1 - CARPRTSGRNTGELFF TGCGCCAGGCCTCGGACTAGCGGGAGGAACACCGGGGAGCTGTTTTTT